This T cell receptor beta chain came from a study of blood T cells in healthy people across ages. Overall study findings and caveats: Changes seen in expanded clonotypes were possibly confounded by donor CMV status left unknown. Per million T cells, TCR beta diversity dropped about linearly as age rose.

Next came a second PCR, run for about 7 to 12 cycles, which used a sample-barcoded 5' primer along with a J-beta primer mix. Each CDR3 protein gets one entry after TCRdb re-called the 5' RACE reads with MiXCR. The table shows some 1.5 million distinct CDR3 sequences, with less than 45% occurring only once. The CDR3 is made up of 16 amino acids. The V segment lost 0 bases and the J segment 7 bases; nucleotides outside the gene matches: 9. Germline-derived CDR1 and CDR2 are LGHNA and YNFKEQ. As for this clonotype: What it recognizes is unknown.

There were healthy Caucasian individuals from Russia, aged roughly 6 to 100, serving as donors. Drawing of peripheral blood yielded ten milliliters from each donor. V gene TRBV4-2 combines with J gene TRBJ1-5; 7 bases match TRBD1. This TCR derives from a woman aged 18-29 years in good health. The sample consisted of blood. The CDR3 DNA follows: TGTGCCAGCAGCCAAGAATCGGCAGGGGGGGTCCAGCCCCAGCATTTT. This gives the protein CASSQESAGGVQPQHF.